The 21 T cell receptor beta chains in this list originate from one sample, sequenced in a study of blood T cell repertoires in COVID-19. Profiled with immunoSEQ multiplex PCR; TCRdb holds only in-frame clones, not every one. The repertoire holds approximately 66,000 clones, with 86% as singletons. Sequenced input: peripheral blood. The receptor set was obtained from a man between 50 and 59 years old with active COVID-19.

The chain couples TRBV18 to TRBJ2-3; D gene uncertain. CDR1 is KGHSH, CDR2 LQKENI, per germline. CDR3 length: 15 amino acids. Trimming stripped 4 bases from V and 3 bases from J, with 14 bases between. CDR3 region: CASSREALSTDTQYF. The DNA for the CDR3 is TGTGCCAGCTCACGCGAGGCCCTTTCAACAGATACGCAGTATTTT.

The CDR3 reads CASSSQGIGNTIYF. The DNA for the CDR3 is TGCGCCAGCAGCTCACAGGGAATAGGCAACACCATATATTTT. The V gene is TRBV5-1, the J gene TRBJ1-3; possible D gene TRBD1, 6 bases. The CDR3 loop spans 14 amino acids. CDR1 and CDR2 (germline): SGHRS, YFSETQ. Trimming shortened V by 3 bases and J by 7 bases, and 14 bases separated the two germline ends.

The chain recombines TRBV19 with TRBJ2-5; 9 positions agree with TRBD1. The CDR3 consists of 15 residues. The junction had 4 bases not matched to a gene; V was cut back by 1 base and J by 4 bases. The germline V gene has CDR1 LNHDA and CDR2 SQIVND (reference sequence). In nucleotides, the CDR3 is TGTGCCAGTAGTATAGCCGGGACAGGGACAGAGACCCAGTACTTC. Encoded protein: CASSIAGTGTETQYF.

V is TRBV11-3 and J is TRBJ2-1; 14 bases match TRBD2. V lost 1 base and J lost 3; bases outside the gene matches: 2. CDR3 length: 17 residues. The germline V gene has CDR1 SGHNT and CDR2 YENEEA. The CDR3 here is CASSLGTSGRRYNEQFF. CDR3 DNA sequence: TGTGCCAGCAGCTTAGGGACTAGCGGGAGGCGCTACAATGAGCAGTTCTTC.

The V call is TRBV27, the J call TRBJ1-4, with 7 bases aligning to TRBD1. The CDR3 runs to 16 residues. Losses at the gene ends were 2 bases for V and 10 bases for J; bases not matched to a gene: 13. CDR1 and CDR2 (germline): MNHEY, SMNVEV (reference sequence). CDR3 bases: TGTGCCAGCAGTTTACGACAGGGTCGGGCTCAAGGAAAACTGTTTTTT. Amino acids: CASSLRQGRAQGKLFF.

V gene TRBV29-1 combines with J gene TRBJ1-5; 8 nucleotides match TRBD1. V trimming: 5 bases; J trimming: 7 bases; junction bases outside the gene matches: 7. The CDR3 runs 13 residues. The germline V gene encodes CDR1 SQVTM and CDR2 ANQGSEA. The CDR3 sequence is CSVTQGVQQPQHF. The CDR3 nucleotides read TGCAGCGTTACACAGGGGGTTCAGCAGCCCCAGCATTTT. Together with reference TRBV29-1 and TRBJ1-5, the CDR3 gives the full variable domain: SAVISQKPSRDICQRGTSLTIQCQVDSQVTMMFWYRQQPGQSLTLIATANQGSEATYESGFVIDKFPISRPNLTFSTLTVSNMSPEDSSIYLCSVTQGVQQPQHFGDGTRLSIL.

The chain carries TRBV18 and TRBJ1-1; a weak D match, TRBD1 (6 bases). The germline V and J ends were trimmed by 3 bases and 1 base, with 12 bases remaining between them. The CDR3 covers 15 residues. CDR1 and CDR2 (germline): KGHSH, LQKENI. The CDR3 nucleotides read TGTGCCAGCTCACCCCAGGGGACCAAGAACACTGAAGCTTTCTTT. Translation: CASSPQGTKNTEAFF.

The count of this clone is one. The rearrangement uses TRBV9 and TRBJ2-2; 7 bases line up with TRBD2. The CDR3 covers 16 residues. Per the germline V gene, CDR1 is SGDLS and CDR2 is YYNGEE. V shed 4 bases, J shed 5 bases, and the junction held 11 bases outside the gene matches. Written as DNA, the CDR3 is TGTGCCAGCAGCCCGCTCTTGGGGGGGGGAACCGGGGAGCTGTTTTTT. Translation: CASSPLLGGGTGELFF. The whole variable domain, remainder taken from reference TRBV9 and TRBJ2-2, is DSGVTQTPKHLITATGQRVTLRCSPRSGDLSVYWYQQSLDQGLQFLIQYYNGEERAKGNILERFSAQQFPDLHSELNLSSLELGDSALYFCASSPLLGGGTGELFFGEGSRLTVL.

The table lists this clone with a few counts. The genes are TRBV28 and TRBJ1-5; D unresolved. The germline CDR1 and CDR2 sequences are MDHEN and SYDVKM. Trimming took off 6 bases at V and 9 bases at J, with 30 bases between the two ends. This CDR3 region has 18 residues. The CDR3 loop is CASSPFTIVDSPHWPQHF. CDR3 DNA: TGTGCCAGCAGCCCATTCACCATCGTCGACTCTCCCCATTGGCCCCAGCATTTT.

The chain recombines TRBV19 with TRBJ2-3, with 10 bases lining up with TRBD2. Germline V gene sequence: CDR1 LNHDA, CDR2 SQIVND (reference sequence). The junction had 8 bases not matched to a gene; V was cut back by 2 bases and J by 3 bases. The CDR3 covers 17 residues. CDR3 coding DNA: TGTGCCAGTAGTATATCCCAACTAGCGGGGAGGACAGATACGCAGTATTTT. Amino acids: CASSISQLAGRTDTQYF.

In DNA, the CDR3 is TGTGCCAGCAGCGTCAACAGGGGGATGGTGGATACGCAGTATTTT. Its translation: CASSVNRGMVDTQYF. J is TRBJ2-3 and V is TRBV5-8; 8 nucleotides align to TRBD1. V was pared by 4 bases and J by 6 bases, with 10 bases of the junction left unmatched. The CDR3 extends over 15 amino acids. Germline V gene lookup returns CDR1 SGHTS and CDR2 YDEGEE.

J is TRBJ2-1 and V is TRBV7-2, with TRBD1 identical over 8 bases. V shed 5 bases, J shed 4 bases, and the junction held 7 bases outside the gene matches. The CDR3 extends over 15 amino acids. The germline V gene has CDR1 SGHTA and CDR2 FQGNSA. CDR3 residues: CASSTRTGSYNEQFF. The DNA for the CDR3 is TGTGCCAGCAGCACACGGACAGGGAGTTACAATGAGCAGTTCTTC.

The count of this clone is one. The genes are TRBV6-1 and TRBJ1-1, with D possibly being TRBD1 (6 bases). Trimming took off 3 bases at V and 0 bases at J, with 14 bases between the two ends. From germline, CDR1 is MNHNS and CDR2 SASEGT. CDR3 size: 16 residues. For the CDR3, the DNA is TGTGCCAGCAGTGATTCGTGGGGGCGATTGAACACTGAAGCTTTCTTT. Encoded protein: CASSDSWGRLNTEAFF.

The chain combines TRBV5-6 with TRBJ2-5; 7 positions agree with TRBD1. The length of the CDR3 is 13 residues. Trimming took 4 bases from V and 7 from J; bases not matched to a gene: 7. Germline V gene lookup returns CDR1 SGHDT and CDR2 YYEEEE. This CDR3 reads CASSRGQGVTQYF. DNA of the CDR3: TGTGCCAGCAGCCGCGGGCAGGGGGTGACCCAGTACTTC.

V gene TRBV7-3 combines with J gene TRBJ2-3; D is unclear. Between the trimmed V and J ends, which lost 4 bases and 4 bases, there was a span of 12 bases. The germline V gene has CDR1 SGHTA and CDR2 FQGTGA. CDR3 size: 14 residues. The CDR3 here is CASSSHARADTQYF. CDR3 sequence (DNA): TGTGCCAGCAGCTCCCACGCTCGGGCAGATACGCAGTATTTT.

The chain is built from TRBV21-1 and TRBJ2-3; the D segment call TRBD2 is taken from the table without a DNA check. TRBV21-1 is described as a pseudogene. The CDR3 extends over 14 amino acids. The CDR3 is CAPNPCLSTDTQYF. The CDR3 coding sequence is TGTGCCCCCAATCCCTGTCTAAGCACAGATACGCAGTATTTT.

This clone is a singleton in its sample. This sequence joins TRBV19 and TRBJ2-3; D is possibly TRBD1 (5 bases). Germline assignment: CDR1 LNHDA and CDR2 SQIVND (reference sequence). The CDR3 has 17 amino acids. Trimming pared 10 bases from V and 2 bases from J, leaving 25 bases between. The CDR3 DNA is TGTGCCACCCAGGACACGCCGGGCCAAGGGTCCACAGATACGCAGTATTTT. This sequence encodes CATQDTPGQGSTDTQYF.

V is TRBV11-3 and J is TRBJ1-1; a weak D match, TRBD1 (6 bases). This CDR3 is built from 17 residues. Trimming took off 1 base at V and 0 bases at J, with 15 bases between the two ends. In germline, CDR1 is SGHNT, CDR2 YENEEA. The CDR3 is CASSLGGGGTMNTEAFF. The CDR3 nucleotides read TGTGCCAGCAGCTTAGGGGGAGGGGGGACCATGAACACTGAAGCTTTCTTT.

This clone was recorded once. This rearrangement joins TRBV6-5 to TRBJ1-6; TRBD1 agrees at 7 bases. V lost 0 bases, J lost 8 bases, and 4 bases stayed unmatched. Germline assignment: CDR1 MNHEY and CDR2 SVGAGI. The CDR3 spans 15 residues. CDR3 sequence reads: CASSYSGRGYSPLHF. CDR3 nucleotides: TGTGCCAGCAGTTACTCAGGCAGGGGGTATTCACCCCTCCACTTT.

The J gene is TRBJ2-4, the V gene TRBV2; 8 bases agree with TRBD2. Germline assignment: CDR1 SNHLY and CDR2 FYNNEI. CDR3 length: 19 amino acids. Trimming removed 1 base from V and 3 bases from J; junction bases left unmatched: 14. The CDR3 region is CASSEGRGDPGLGKNIQYF. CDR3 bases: TGTGCCAGCAGTGAAGGTCGGGGGGACCCGGGACTAGGCAAAAACATTCAGTACTTC.

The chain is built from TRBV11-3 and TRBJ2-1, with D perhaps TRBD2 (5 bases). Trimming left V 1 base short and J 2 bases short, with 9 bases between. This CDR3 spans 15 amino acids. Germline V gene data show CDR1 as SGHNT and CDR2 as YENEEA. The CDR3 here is CASSLAGGTYNEQFF. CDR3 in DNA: TGTGCCAGCAGCTTAGCAGGAGGAACCTACAATGAGCAGTTCTTC. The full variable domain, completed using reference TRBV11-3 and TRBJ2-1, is EAGVVQSPRYKIIEKKQPVAFWCNPISGHNTLYWYLQNLGQGPELLIRYENEEAVDDSQLPKDRFSAERLKGVDSTLKIQPAELGDSAVYLCASSLAGGTYNEQFFGPGTRLTVL.